A single sample is the source of the 24 T cell receptor beta chains below, sequenced in a study of shared T cell receptors in the human thymus. Sequencing was performed with immunoSEQ multiplex PCR; in TCRdb, only in-frame clones are kept and a portion is missing. The table shows approximately 580,000 clones, with about 80% occurring only once. These same data were also listed under a study on human thymus T cells.

The sequenced material came from thymocytes. Receptor source: a boy younger than two with a congenital heart defect.

In this sample, this clone turned up once. The rearrangement links TRBV6-1 to TRBJ1-4; no clear D. The CDR3 loop spans 15 amino acids. Trimming took 2 bases from V and 6 from J, leaving 13 bases between them. CDR1 is MNHNS, CDR2 SASEGT, per germline. CDR3 amino acids: CASSELRGIDEKLFF. CDR3 bases: TGTGCCAGCAGTGAACTCCGGGGTATCGATGAAAAACTGTTTTTT.

The chain combines TRBV19 with TRBJ2-7; 8 bases match TRBD2. J was trimmed by 1 base and V by 3 bases; bases with no gene match: 8. There are 16 residues in the CDR3. Germline V gene lookup returns CDR1 LNHDA and CDR2 SQIVND (reference sequence). This chain's CDR3 is CASSIFYQRESYEQYF. As DNA, the CDR3 is TGTGCCAGTAGTATTTTTTATCAGCGGGAGTCCTACGAGCAGTACTTC.

The V gene is TRBV4-2, the J gene TRBJ2-3; 8 bases map to TRBD2. J lost 3 bases, V lost 0 bases, and 5 bases had no gene match. The germline gives CDR1 LGHNA, CDR2 YNFKEQ. There are 16 residues in the CDR3. Here the CDR3 reads CASSQDGAGATDTQYF. Here the CDR3 DNA reads TGTGCCAGCAGCCAAGATGGAGCGGGAGCGACAGATACGCAGTATTTT.

The rearrangement joins TRBV15 to TRBJ1-2, with D unclear. CDR3 length: 17 amino acids. V gave up 5 bases and J gave up 8 bases, with 27 bases separating them. CDR1 and CDR2 (germline): LNHNV, YYDKDF (reference sequence). The chain's CDR3 is CATSAQEALYHEEGYTF. In nucleotides, the CDR3 is TGTGCCACCAGCGCCCAGGAGGCCCTATATCATGAGGAGGGCTACACCTTC.

The chain links TRBV28 to TRBJ1-1, with 8 bases matching TRBD1. V was pared by 6 bases and J by 11 bases, with 11 bases of the junction left unmatched. CDR1 is MDHEN and CDR2 is SYDVKM in the germline V gene. The CDR3 covers 13 residues. The CDR3 DNA sequence: TGTGCCAGCAGCCGTCGGCAGGGGGCGGAGGCTTTCTTT. Protein: CASSRRQGAEAFF.

V gene TRBV30 combines with J gene TRBJ1-2, with a possible D match to TRBD1 (5 bases). The CDR3 loop spans 16 amino acids. V was clipped by 4 bases and J by 8 bases, with 26 bases between them. CDR1 and CDR2 (germline): GTSNPN, SVGIG (reference sequence). CDR3 in amino acids: CAWNSSETDGGLGYTF. The CDR3 region has the DNA TGTGCCTGGAACTCGAGCGAGACAGACGGGGGTCTGGGCTACACCTTC. The whole variable domain, filled in from reference TRBV30 and TRBJ1-2, reads SQTIHQWPATLVQPVGSPLSLECTVEGTSNPNLYWYRQAAGRGLQLLFYSVGIGQISSEVPQNLSASRPQDRQFILSSKKLLLSDSGFYLCAWNSSETDGGLGYTFGSGTRLTVV.

This sequence joins TRBV7-6 and TRBJ2-1, with 10 bases identical to TRBD2. J gave up 3 bases and V 7 bases, and 15 bases lay outside the gene matches. The CDR3 is 18 amino acids. The germline V gene has CDR1 SGHVS and CDR2 FNYEAQ. The CDR3 protein is CASTNRASGRGVYNEQFF. CDR3 nucleotides: TGTGCCAGCACCAATCGGGCTAGCGGGAGAGGTGTCTACAATGAGCAGTTCTTC.

This chain uses TRBV27 with TRBJ2-1, with 7 bases that match TRBD2. The CDR3 loop spans 13 amino acids. The ends lost 9 bases at V and 8 bases at J; junction bases unmatched: 10. Germline V gives CDR1 MNHEY, CDR2 SMNVEV (reference sequence). The CDR3 nucleotides are TGTGCCAGGGAGGGAGGGAGGGCCCATGAGCAGTTCTTC. Translation: CAREGGRAHEQFF.

J is TRBJ2-5 and V is TRBV19; 10 bases line up with TRBD2. V gave up 6 bases and J gave up 3 bases; unmatched junction bases: 7. The CDR3 sequence is 15 residues long. Germline V lookup: CDR1 LNHDA, CDR2 SQIVND (reference sequence). CDR3 bases: TGTGCCAGTAGGGGGACTAGCGATTGGGAAGAGACCCAGTACTTC. It codes for CASRGTSDWEETQYF.

The chain employs TRBV6-1 and TRBJ1-5; the match to TRBD1 covers 7 bases. CDR3 length: 14 amino acids. V dropped 10 bases and J dropped 5; count of bases not matched to a gene: 11. The germline gives CDR1 MNHNS, CDR2 SASEGT. The CDR3 here is CATTPTGPDQPQHF. CDR3 DNA sequence: TGTGCCACCACCCCGACAGGGCCGGATCAGCCCCAGCATTTT.

The rearrangement uses TRBV7-9 and TRBJ2-7; 10 bases are shared with TRBD2. This CDR3 is 18 amino acids long. Per germline, CDR1 SEHNR and CDR2 FQNEAQ (reference sequence). Trimming took 0 bases from V and 3 from J; bases not matched to a gene: 11. This chain's CDR3 is CASSLAYLRRTSGYEQYF. As DNA, the CDR3 is TGTGCCAGCAGCTTAGCTTATCTTCGTCGGACTAGCGGCTACGAGCAGTACTTC.

The chain carries TRBV5-6 and TRBJ2-5, with D perhaps TRBD1 (6 bases). Germline V gene lookup returns CDR1 SGHDT and CDR2 YYEEEE. Trimming took 1 base from V and 5 from J, leaving 12 bases between them. The CDR3 extends over 14 amino acids. The CDR3 bases are TGTGCCAGCAGCTTGCTAGGGGGTTGGGAGACCCAGTACTTC. This encodes CASSLLGGWETQYF.

The chain carries TRBV7-2 and TRBJ2-7, with 11 bases fitting TRBD1. Germline CDR1 reads SGHTA; CDR2 reads FQGNSA. The J segment lost 3 bases and the V segment lost 0 bases, leaving 1 base of the junction unmatched. This CDR3 has 15 amino acids. DNA of the CDR3: TGTGCCAGCAGCTTAGCGGGACAGGGGGTCTACGAGCAGTACTTC. This sequence encodes CASSLAGQGVYEQYF.

The V gene is TRBV25-1, the J gene TRBJ1-5, with D tentatively TRBD1 (6 bases). There are 17 residues in the CDR3. The germline CDR1 and CDR2 sequences are MGHDK and SYGVNS. V was cut by 5 bases and J by 0 bases, with 17 bases left in between. CDR3 protein: CASSNVHRAFSNQPQHF. The CDR3 bases are TGTGCCAGCAGTAATGTGCACAGGGCCTTTAGCAATCAGCCCCAGCATTTT.

The chain combines TRBV14 with TRBJ2-1; 9 bases match TRBD1. Germline values: CDR1 SGHDN, CDR2 FVKESK. After removal of 1 base from V and 2 bases from J, the junction contained 6 bases not matched to a gene. This CDR3 is 17 amino acids long. CDR3 bases: TGTGCCAGCAGCCAAGGACGACAGGGGGATGCCTACAATGAGCAGTTCTTC. This codes for CASSQGRQGDAYNEQFF.

The chain links TRBV5-4 to TRBJ2-7; 9 bases match TRBD2. This CDR3 is 14 amino acids long. Germline V gives CDR1 SGHNT, CDR2 YYREEE (reference sequence). Unmatched junction bases numbered 5, after V lost 2 bases and J lost 5 bases. CDR3 DNA sequence: TGTGCCAGCAGCTTAGCGGGAGGTCCCAACGAGCAGTACTTC. Amino acid sequence: CASSLAGGPNEQYF.

This chain connects TRBV6-6 to TRBJ2-7; 10 bases map to TRBD1. From germline, CDR1 is MNHNY and CDR2 SVGAGI (reference sequence). The CDR3 runs to 14 residues. V dropped 6 bases and J dropped 6; count of bases not matched to a gene: 8. CDR3 nucleotide sequence: TGTGCCAGCAGCCAAATCCGGGACAGGGGCGAGCAGTACTTC. Translation gives CASSQIRDRGEQYF.

The chain joins TRBV14 to TRBJ2-5; 8 nucleotides align to TRBD2. This CDR3 region has 16 residues. Germline CDR1 SGHDN, CDR2 FVKESK. J lost 5 bases, V lost 4 bases, and 12 bases had no gene match. The CDR3 region has the DNA TGTGCCAGCAGCCCTCCGCGGTCCCGGGGGGGGGAGACCCAGTACTTC. Translating gives CASSPPRSRGGETQYF. Full variable domain (rest looked up from reference TRBV14 and TRBJ2-5): EAGVTQFPSHSVIEKGQTVTLRCDPISGHDNLYWYRRVMGKEIKFLLHFVKESKQDESGMPNNRFLAERTGGTYSTLKVQPAELEDSGVYFCASSPPRSRGGETQYFGPGTRLLVL.

The chain is built from TRBV2 and TRBJ2-1; TRBD2 agrees at 14 bases. This CDR3 has 15 amino acids. The trim removed 6 bases at V and 8 bases at J, leaving 6 bases unmatched. The germline V gene has CDR1 SNHLY and CDR2 FYNNEI. In nucleotides, the CDR3 is TGTGCCAGCAGCCTGGGACTAGCGGGAGAGGATGAGCAGTTCTTC. It yields the protein CASSLGLAGEDEQFF.

This clone has just a few counts. The chain has TRBV4-3 and TRBJ2-1; TRBD2 aligns across 9 bases. Germline V gene data show CDR1 as LGHNA and CDR2 as YSLEER. The junction had 26 bases not matched to a gene; V was cut back by 0 bases and J by 8 bases. The CDR3 is 22 amino acids. CDR3 amino acids: CASSQDILSGTSNTGTPDEQFF. In nucleotides, the CDR3 is TGCGCCAGCAGCCAAGACATATTATCCGGGACTAGCAATACAGGCACCCCCGATGAGCAGTTCTTC.

This clone has more than one count but fewer than ten. Here the CDR3 reads CASSYSVGLPYYEQYF. Here the CDR3 DNA reads TGTGCCAGCAGTTACTCGGTGGGGCTCCCCTACTACGAGCAGTACTTC. The V gene is TRBV6-5, the J gene TRBJ2-7, with a tentative D call TRBD1 (5 bases). The CDR3 runs 16 residues. Trimming left V 0 bases short and J 3 bases short, with 15 bases between. CDR1 is MNHEY and CDR2 is SVGAGI in the germline V gene.

The J gene is TRBJ1-2, the V gene TRBV30, with 7 bases aligning to TRBD1. V lost 0 bases and J lost 8; bases outside the gene matches: 18. This CDR3 has 17 amino acids. Germline lookup yields CDR1 GTSNPN and CDR2 SVGIG (reference sequence). CDR3 sequence (DNA): TGTGCCTGGAGTGTACCCCCTTACAGGGGCCCCGGTTGGGGCTACACCTTC. It yields the protein CAWSVPPYRGPGWGYTF.

This clone was picked up one time. The rearrangement links TRBV7-8 to TRBJ2-7, with 9 bases aligning to TRBD2. Germline trimming cut 1 base from V and 6 bases from J; bases unmatched to any gene: 7. The CDR3 is made up of 15 amino acids. Germline CDR1 SGHVS, CDR2 FQNEAQ. CDR3 loop: CASSLGLAGSLEQYF. The CDR3 DNA sequence: TGTGCCAGCAGCTTAGGCCTAGCGGGAAGTCTCGAGCAGTACTTC. Full variable domain (missing parts from reference TRBV7-8 and TRBJ2-7): GAGVSQSPRYKVAKRGQDVALRCDPISGHVSLFWYQQALGQGPEFLTYFQNEAQLDKSGLPSDRFFAERPEGSVSTLKIQRTQQEDSAVYLCASSLGLAGSLEQYFGPGTRLTVT.

This chain connects TRBV19 to TRBJ2-6; D remains ambiguous. V lost 6 bases to trimming and J lost 0 bases, with 18 bases between them. CDR1 is LNHDA and CDR2 is SQIVND in the germline V gene (reference sequence). The CDR3 contains 18 residues. For the CDR3, the DNA is TGTGCCAGTAGCCCGACCCGGCAGAGACACTCTGGGGCCAACGTCCTGACTTTC. This translates into CASSPTRQRHSGANVLTF.